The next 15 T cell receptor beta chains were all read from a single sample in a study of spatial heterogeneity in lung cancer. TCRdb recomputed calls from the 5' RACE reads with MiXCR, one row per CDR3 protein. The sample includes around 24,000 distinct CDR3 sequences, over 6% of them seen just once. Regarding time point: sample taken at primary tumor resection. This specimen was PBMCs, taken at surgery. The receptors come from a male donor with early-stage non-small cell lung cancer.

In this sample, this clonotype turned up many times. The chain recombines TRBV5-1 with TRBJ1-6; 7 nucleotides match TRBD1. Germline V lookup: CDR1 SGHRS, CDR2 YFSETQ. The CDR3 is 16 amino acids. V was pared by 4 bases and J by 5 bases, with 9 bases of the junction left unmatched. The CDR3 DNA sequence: TGCGCCAGCAGCATGGGAGGGGGCGAAGATAATTCACCCCTCCACTTT. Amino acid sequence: CASSMGGGEDNSPLHF.

The CDR3 sequence is CASRGVWTGELFF. The DNA of the CDR3 is TGTGCCAGCCGCGGAGTGTGGACCGGGGAGCTGTTTTTT. The chain has TRBV27 and TRBJ2-2; D ambiguous. The CDR3 contains 13 residues. V was cut by 8 bases and J by 5 bases, with 12 bases left in between. CDR1 and CDR2 (germline): MNHEY, SMNVEV (reference sequence).

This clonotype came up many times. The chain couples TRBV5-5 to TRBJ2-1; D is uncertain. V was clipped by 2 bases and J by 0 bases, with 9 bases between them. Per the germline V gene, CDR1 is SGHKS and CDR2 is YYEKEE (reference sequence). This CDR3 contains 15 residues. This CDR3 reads CASSFRGSSYNEQFF. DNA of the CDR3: TGTGCCAGCAGCTTTAGAGGTAGCTCCTACAATGAGCAGTTCTTC.

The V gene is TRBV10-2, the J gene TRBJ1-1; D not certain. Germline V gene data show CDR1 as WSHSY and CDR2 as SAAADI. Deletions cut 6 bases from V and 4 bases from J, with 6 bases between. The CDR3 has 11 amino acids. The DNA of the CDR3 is TGCGCCAGCAGGGCGACCACTGAAGCTTTCTTT. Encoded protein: CASRATTEAFF.

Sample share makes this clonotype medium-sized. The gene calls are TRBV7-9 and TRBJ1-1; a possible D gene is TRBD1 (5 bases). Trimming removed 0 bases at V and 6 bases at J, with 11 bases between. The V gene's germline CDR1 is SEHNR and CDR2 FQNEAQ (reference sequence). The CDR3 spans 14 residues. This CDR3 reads CASSLASTGAEAFF. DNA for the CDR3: TGTGCCAGCAGCTTAGCCTCCACAGGAGCTGAAGCTTTCTTT.

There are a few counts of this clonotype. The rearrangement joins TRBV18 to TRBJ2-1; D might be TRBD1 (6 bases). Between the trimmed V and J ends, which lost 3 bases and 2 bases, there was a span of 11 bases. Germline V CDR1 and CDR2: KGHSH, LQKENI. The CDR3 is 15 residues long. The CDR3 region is CASSPIPGAYNEQFF. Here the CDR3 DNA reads TGTGCCAGCTCACCGATCCCAGGGGCCTACAATGAGCAGTTCTTC.

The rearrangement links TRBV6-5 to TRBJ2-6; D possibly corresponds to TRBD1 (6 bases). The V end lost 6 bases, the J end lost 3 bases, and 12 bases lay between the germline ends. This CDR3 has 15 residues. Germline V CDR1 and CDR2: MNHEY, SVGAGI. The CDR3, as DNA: TGTGCCAGCAGATACAGGGCAGGTGGGGCCAACGTCCTGACTTTC. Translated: CASRYRAGGANVLTF.

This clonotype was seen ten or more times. The CDR3 here is CAWRIQGQGGYGYTF. Written as DNA, the CDR3 is TGTGCCTGGAGAATTCAGGGACAGGGAGGCTATGGCTACACCTTC. The chain combines TRBV30 with TRBJ1-2; 9 bases are shared with TRBD1. V was clipped by 3 bases and J by 4 bases; unmatched bases: 9. This CDR3 is built from 15 residues. Germline V CDR1 and CDR2: GTSNPN, SVGIG (reference sequence).

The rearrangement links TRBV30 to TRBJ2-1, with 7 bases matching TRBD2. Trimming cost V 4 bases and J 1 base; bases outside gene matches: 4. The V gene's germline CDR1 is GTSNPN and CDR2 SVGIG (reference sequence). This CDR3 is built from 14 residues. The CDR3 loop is CAWMTSRSYNEQFF. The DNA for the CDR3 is TGTGCCTGGATGACTAGCCGTTCCTACAATGAGCAGTTCTTC.

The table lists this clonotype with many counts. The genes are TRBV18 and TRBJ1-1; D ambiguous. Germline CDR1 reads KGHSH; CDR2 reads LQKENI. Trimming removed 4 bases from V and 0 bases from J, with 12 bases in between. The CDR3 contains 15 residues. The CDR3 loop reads CASSLLQLMNTEAFF. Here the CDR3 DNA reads TGTGCCAGCTCACTCCTACAGCTCATGAACACTGAAGCTTTCTTT.

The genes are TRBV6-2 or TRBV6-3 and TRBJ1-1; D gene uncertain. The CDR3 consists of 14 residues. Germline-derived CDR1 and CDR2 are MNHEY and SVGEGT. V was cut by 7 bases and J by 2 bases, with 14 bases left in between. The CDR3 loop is CASILSGVNTEAFF. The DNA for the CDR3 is TGTGCCAGCATCCTAAGCGGGGTAAACACTGAAGCTTTCTTT.

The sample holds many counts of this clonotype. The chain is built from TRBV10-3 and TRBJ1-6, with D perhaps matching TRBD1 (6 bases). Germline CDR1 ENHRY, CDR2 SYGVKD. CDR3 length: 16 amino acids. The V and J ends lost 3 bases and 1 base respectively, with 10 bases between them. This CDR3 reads CAISDRGGSYNSPLHF. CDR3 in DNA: TGTGCCATCAGTGACCGAGGGGGTTCCTATAATTCACCCCTCCACTTT.

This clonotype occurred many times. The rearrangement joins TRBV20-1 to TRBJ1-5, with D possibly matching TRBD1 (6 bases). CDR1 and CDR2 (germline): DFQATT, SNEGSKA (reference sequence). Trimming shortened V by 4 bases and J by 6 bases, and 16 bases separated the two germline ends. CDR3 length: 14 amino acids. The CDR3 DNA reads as TGCAGTGCTACCCGGGACAAAGGGCGTCAGCCCCAGCATTTT. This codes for CSATRDKGRQPQHF.

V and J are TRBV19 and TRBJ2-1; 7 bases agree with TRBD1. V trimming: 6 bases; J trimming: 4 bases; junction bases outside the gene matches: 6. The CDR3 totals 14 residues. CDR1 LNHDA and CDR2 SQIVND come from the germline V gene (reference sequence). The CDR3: CASRPGQYYNEQFF. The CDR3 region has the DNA TGTGCCAGTAGACCGGGACAGTATTACAATGAGCAGTTCTTC.

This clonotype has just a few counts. The CDR3 DNA is TGCGCCAGCAGCCAAGAAGGGACAGCAGAAAAACTGTTTTTT. Protein product: CASSQEGTAEKLFF. This chain connects TRBV4-3 to TRBJ1-4; 7 bases fit TRBD1. The CDR3 extends over 14 amino acids. Germline lookup yields CDR1 LGHNA and CDR2 YSLEER. With V trimmed by 0 bases and J by 8 bases, 3 bases remained unmatched.